This paragraph reports one TCR beta chain. This record belongs to a study of blood T cell repertoires in COVID-19. Across the study: Whether acute or convalescent, the COVID-19 samples came from the United States, Italy and Spain. Nucleic acid was either cDNA or gDNA, and it came from T cells, B-cell-depleted T cells, or PBMCs.

Germline CDR1 LNHDA, CDR2 SQIVND (reference sequence). The V end lost 3 bases, the J end lost 6 bases, and 8 bases lay between the germline ends. This CDR3 has 13 amino acids. As originally analysed: Quantification of nucleated cells was approximated via reference gene primer amplification. TCRdb's table, derived via immunoSEQ multiplex PCR, lists solely in-frame clones and lacks some. The V and J calls and clone size were taken over from that table, and D and trimming were inferred from the DNA. The table shows approximately 150,000 clones, with approximately 90% occurring only once. The sequenced sample consisted of peripheral blood. V is TRBV19 and J is TRBJ2-2; D remains ambiguous. The clonotype comes from an older woman with active or convalescent COVID-19. DNA of the CDR3: TGTGCCAGTAGTATGCAGAATGCCGGGGAGCTGTTTTTT. This codes for CASSMQNAGELFF.